A selection of T cell receptor beta chains follows, all from one sample in a study of early T cells in non-severe SARS-CoV-2 infection. TCRdb re-derived calls from the 5' RACE reads in MiXCR, one entry per CDR3 protein. The data hold about 39,000 distinct CDR3 sequences, with 4.7% observed a single time. The sample taken for sequencing was whole blood. These receptors were taken from an adult who was a healthcare worker with PCR-confirmed SARS-CoV-2 infection or an uninfected control (not recorded which). Both conserved end residues are trimmed from each CDR3. The D gene is left open where the match is weak. The size of a clone is reported for some rows only, either as once, few or many, or as a class for expanded clones.

clone size: few; J gene: TRBJ2-3; D gene: TRBD1; V gene: TRBV3-1; CDR3 protein: ASSRQGADTQY
clone size: .; J gene: TRBJ2-2; D gene: .; V gene: TRBV29-1; CDR3 protein: SALRGTPGTGELF
clone size: .; J gene: TRBJ2-3; D gene: .; V gene: TRBV24-1; CDR3 protein: ATSDSPHGSTDTQY
clone size: .; J gene: TRBJ2-5; D gene: TRBD2; V gene: TRBV20-1; CDR3 protein: SAVIAGGRQETQY
clone size: .; J gene: TRBJ2-1; D gene: .; V gene: TRBV12-3/TRBV12-4; CDR3 protein: ASSRRDTAYNEQF
clone size: .; J gene: TRBJ2-3; D gene: TRBD2; V gene: TRBV20-1; CDR3 protein: SASDPSGGSTDTQY
clone size: many; J gene: TRBJ1-1; D gene: TRBD1; V gene: TRBV20-1; CDR3 protein: SARKGATF
clone size: many; J gene: TRBJ2-2; D gene: TRBD2; V gene: TRBV3-1; CDR3 protein: ASSPSGSESKLF
clone size: .; J gene: TRBJ2-7; D gene: TRBD1; V gene: TRBV14; CDR3 protein: ASSTPGTGANPNSYEQY
clone size: many; J gene: TRBJ2-2; D gene: .; V gene: TRBV5-4; CDR3 protein: ASSLYGFTGELF
clone size: few; J gene: TRBJ2-3; D gene: .; V gene: TRBV12-3/TRBV12-4; CDR3 protein: ASSFAGASTDTQY
clone size: .; J gene: TRBJ1-2; D gene: .; V gene: TRBV20-1; CDR3 protein: SATRDGNYGYT
clone size: many; J gene: TRBJ2-1; D gene: .; V gene: TRBV11-2; CDR3 protein: ASSFTGQGEQF
clone size: many; J gene: TRBJ2-2; D gene: .; V gene: TRBV7-7; CDR3 protein: ASSLRAARGTGELF
clone size: many; J gene: TRBJ2-3; D gene: .; V gene: TRBV11-2; CDR3 protein: ASRAGTLTDTQY
clone size: many; J gene: TRBJ1-1; D gene: .; V gene: TRBV5-1; CDR3 protein: ASSLVSAQRVSTEAF
clone size: many; J gene: TRBJ2-1; D gene: .; V gene: TRBV6-2/TRBV6-3; CDR3 protein: ASSSTTGTEQF
clone size: few; J gene: TRBJ1-2; D gene: .; V gene: TRBV7-2; CDR3 protein: ASSKPGFYGYT
clone size: many; J gene: TRBJ2-6; D gene: .; V gene: TRBV5-1; CDR3 protein: ASSLDGSSGANVLT
clone size: .; J gene: TRBJ2-7; D gene: TRBD2; V gene: TRBV11-2; CDR3 protein: ASSRTSGTERDEQY
clone size: few; J gene: TRBJ1-1; D gene: .; V gene: TRBV20-1; CDR3 protein: SAHPGKTEAF
clone size: many; J gene: TRBJ1-5; D gene: .; V gene: TRBV29-1; CDR3 protein: SVEDGRGPQH
clone size: many; J gene: TRBJ1-2; D gene: .; V gene: TRBV19; CDR3 protein: ASSMGTYGYT
clone size: .; J gene: TRBJ2-1; D gene: .; V gene: TRBV12-3/TRBV12-4; CDR3 protein: ATRRRLYNEQF
clone size: many; J gene: TRBJ1-1; D gene: .; V gene: TRBV7-8; CDR3 protein: ASSSGDTSNTEAF
clone size: .; J gene: TRBJ1-2; D gene: .; V gene: TRBV5-1; CDR3 protein: ASSLSTAPLVYT
clone size: many; J gene: TRBJ1-4; D gene: .; V gene: TRBV27; CDR3 protein: ASRRAENEKLF
clone size: many; J gene: TRBJ2-2; D gene: TRBD1; V gene: TRBV4-3; CDR3 protein: ASSQEGDRLTGELF
clone size: few; J gene: TRBJ2-1; D gene: TRBD2; V gene: TRBV5-1; CDR3 protein: ASSFTLGLAGDNEQF
clone size: few; J gene: TRBJ2-1; D gene: .; V gene: TRBV2; CDR3 protein: ASSVMNEQF
clone size: .; J gene: TRBJ2-7; D gene: TRBD1; V gene: TRBV27; CDR3 protein: ASSTRTGGYEQY
clone size: many; J gene: TRBJ2-3; D gene: .; V gene: TRBV29-1; CDR3 protein: SAPYGDTQY
clone size: many; J gene: TRBJ1-5; D gene: TRBD1; V gene: TRBV6-6; CDR3 protein: ASSLLRGNQPQH
clone size: many; J gene: TRBJ1-1; D gene: TRBD1; V gene: TRBV7-2; CDR3 protein: ASNPVQGVAF
clone size: many; J gene: TRBJ1-5; D gene: .; V gene: TRBV19; CDR3 protein: ASSDSPNQPQH
clone size: many; J gene: TRBJ1-5; D gene: .; V gene: TRBV7-2; CDR3 protein: ASSLKGGQPQH
clone size: many; J gene: TRBJ1-4; D gene: .; V gene: TRBV7-9; CDR3 protein: ASSLYGEKLF
clone size: many; J gene: TRBJ1-3; D gene: .; V gene: TRBV6-2/TRBV6-3; CDR3 protein: ASSFGGSGNTIY
clone size: many; J gene: TRBJ2-3; D gene: TRBD2; V gene: TRBV11-2; CDR3 protein: ASSLESGISTDTQY
clone size: many; J gene: TRBJ2-1; D gene: .; V gene: TRBV19; CDR3 protein: ASSLTGPRVYNEQF
clone size: .; J gene: TRBJ2-3; D gene: .; V gene: TRBV19; CDR3 protein: ASSVTGPGNTQY
clone size: many; J gene: TRBJ2-1; D gene: .; V gene: TRBV3-1; CDR3 protein: ASSQDSYYNEQF
clone size: many; J gene: TRBJ2-1; D gene: .; V gene: TRBV30; CDR3 protein: AWSGGTGNEQF
clone size: many; J gene: TRBJ2-5; D gene: .; V gene: TRBV5-6; CDR3 protein: ASSWGETQY
clone size: many; J gene: TRBJ2-7; D gene: TRBD1; V gene: TRBV6-2/TRBV6-3; CDR3 protein: ASRDRVAYEQY
clone size: .; J gene: TRBJ1-1; D gene: .; V gene: TRBV6-1; CDR3 protein: ASKVLNTEAF
clone size: many; J gene: TRBJ2-5; D gene: TRBD2; V gene: TRBV7-2; CDR3 protein: ASSHSLAGVGETQY
clone size: many; J gene: TRBJ2-7; D gene: .; V gene: TRBV7-2; CDR3 protein: ASSPAHYGSSYEQY
clone size: .; J gene: TRBJ2-5; D gene: .; V gene: TRBV19; CDR3 protein: ASRGPGGDAETQY
clone size: many; J gene: TRBJ1-6; D gene: .; V gene: TRBV10-1; CDR3 protein: ASSATGKASPLH
clone size: .; J gene: TRBJ2-7; D gene: .; V gene: TRBV7-9; CDR3 protein: ASSRTAPTYEQY
clone size: many; J gene: TRBJ2-2; D gene: TRBD1; V gene: TRBV7-2; CDR3 protein: ASSLFTGVTGELF
clone size: .; J gene: TRBJ1-1; D gene: TRBD1; V gene: TRBV12-3/TRBV12-4; CDR3 protein: ASSMSTGVTEAF
clone size: medium-sized; J gene: TRBJ1-2; D gene: .; V gene: TRBV10-2; CDR3 protein: ASNEEPNYGYT
clone size: many; J gene: TRBJ1-5; D gene: TRBD1; V gene: TRBV30; CDR3 protein: AWSSKGQSNQPQH
clone size: many; J gene: TRBJ2-2; D gene: .; V gene: TRBV9; CDR3 protein: ASSEGPTNTGELF
clone size: few; J gene: TRBJ2-5; D gene: .; V gene: TRBV30; CDR3 protein: AWSNGYGVQETQY
clone size: many; J gene: TRBJ2-1; D gene: TRBD2; V gene: TRBV11-3; CDR3 protein: ASSLGTSGRNNEQF